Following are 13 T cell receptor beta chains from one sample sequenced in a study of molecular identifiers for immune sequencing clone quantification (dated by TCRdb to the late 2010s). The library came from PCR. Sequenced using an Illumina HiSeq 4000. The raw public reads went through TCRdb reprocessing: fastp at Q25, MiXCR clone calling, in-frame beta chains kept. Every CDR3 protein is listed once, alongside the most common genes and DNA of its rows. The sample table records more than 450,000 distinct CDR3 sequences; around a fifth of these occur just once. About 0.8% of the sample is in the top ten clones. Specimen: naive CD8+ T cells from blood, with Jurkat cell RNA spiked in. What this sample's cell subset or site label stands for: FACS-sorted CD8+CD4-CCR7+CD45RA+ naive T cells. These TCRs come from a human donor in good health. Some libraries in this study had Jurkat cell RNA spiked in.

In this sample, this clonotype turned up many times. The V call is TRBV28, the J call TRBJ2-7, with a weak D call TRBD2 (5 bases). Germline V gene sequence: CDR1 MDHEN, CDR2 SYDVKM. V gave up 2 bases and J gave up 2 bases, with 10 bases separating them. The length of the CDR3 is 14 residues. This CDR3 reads CASSLGRATYEQYF. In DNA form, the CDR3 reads TGTGCCAGCAGTTTAGGGCGGGCCACCTACGAGCAGTACTTC.

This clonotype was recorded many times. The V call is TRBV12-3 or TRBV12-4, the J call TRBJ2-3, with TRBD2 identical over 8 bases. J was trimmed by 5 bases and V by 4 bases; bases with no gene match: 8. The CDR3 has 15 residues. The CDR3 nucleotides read TGTGCCAGCAGTTCGGTCCAGCGGGGGATAGATACGCAGTATTTT. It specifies CASSSVQRGIDTQYF.

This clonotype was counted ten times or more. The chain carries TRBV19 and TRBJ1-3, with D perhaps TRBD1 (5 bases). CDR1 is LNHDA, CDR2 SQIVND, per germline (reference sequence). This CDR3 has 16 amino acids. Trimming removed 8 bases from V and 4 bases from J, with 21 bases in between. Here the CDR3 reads CASYGTYYALGNTIYF. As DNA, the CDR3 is TGTGCCAGTTATGGGACGTACTACGCCCTCGGAAACACCATATATTTT. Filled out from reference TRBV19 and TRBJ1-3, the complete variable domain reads DGGITQSPKYLFRKEGQNVTLSCEQNLNHDAMYWYRQDPGQGLRLIYYSQIVNDFQKGDIAEGYSVSREKKESFPLTVTSAQKNPTAFYLCASYGTYYALGNTIYFGEGSWLTVV.

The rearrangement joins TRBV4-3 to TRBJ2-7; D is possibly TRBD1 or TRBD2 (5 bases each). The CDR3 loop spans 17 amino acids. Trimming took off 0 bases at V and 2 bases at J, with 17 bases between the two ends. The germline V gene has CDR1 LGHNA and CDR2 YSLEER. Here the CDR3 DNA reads TGCGCCAGCAGCCAAGAATGGTCGGGGACGGTGACCTACGAGCAGTACTTC. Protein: CASSQEWSGTVTYEQYF.

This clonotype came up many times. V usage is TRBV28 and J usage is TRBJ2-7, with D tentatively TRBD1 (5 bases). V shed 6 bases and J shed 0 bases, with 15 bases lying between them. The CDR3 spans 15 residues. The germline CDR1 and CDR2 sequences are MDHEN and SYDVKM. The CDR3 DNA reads TGTGCCAGCAGCTATAGGGGCCTGAGCTCCTACGAGCAGTACTTC. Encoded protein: CASSYRGLSSYEQYF.

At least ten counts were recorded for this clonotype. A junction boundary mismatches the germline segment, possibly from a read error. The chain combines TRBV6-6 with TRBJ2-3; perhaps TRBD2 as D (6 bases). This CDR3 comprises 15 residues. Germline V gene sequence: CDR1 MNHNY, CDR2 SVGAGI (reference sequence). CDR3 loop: CASSLGVWTTDSQYF. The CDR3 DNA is TGTGCCAGCAGTTTGGGGGTGTGGACTACAGATTCGCAGTATTTT.

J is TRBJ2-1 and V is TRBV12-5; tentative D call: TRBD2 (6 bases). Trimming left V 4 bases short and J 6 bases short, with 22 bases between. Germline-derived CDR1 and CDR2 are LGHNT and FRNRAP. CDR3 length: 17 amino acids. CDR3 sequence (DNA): TGTGCTAGTGGTTCCCCCAATACCCTAGGAGGGGCCAATGAGCAGTTCTTC. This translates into CASGSPNTLGGANEQFF. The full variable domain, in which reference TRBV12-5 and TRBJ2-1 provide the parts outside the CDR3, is DARVTQTPRHKVTEMGQEVTMRCQPILGHNTVFWYRQTMMQGLELLAYFRNRAPLDDSGMPKDRFSAEMPDATLATLKIQPSEPRDSAVYFCASGSPNTLGGANEQFFGPGTRLTVL.

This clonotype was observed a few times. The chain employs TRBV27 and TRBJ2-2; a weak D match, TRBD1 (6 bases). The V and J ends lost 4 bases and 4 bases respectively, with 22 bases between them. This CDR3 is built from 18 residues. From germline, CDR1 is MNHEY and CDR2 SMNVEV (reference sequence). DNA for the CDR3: TGTGCCAGCAGTTGGCGACAGGTTTCCTACACGGCCACCGGGGAGCTGTTTTTT. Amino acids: CASSWRQVSYTATGELFF.

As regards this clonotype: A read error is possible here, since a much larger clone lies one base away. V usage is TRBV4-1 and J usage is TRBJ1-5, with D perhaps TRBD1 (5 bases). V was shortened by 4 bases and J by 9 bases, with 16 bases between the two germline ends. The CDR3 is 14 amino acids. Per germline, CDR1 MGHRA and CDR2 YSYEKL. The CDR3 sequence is CASSLGQGAGPQHF. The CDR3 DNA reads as TGCGCCAGCAGCCTGGGGCAGGGCGCAGGGCCCCAGCATTTT.

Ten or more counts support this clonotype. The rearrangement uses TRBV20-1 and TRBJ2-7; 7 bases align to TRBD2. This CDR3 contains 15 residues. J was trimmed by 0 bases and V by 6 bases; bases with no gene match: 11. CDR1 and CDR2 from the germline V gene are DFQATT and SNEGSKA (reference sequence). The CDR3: CSAESLALSSYEQYF. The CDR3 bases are TGCAGTGCCGAATCACTAGCGCTGAGCTCCTACGAGCAGTACTTC.

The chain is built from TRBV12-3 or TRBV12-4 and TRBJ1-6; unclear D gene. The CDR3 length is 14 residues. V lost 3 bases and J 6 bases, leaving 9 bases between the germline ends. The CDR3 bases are TGTGCCAGCAGTTTGATGGGGTCTAATTCACCCCTCCACTTT. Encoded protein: CASSLMGSNSPLHF.

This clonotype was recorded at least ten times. This CDR3 is CAWGIDSSRYEQYF. In nucleotides, the CDR3 is TGTGCCTGGGGGATTGACAGCAGCCGCTACGAGCAGTACTTC. The chain is built from TRBV30 and TRBJ2-7; a weak D match, TRBD1 (5 bases). V lost 5 bases and J lost 3, with 17 bases in between. CDR1 is GTSNPN, CDR2 SVGIG, per germline (reference sequence). The CDR3 is 14 amino acids.

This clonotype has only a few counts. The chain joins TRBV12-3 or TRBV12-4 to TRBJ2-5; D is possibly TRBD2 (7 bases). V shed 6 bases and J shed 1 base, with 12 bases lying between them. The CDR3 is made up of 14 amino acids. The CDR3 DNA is TGTGCCAGCAGAGGGGGGGCCGTCCAAGAGACCCAGTACTTC. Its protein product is CASRGGAVQETQYF.